This T cell receptor beta chain originates from a study of STAT5B mutations in CD4+ large granular lymphocyte leukemia. This table comes from immunoSEQ multiplex PCR, and its TCRdb copy is limited to in-frame clones, with some not included. The sample records approximately 35,000 clones, 65% to 80% being singletons. Controls came from buffy coats of healthy blood donors. About this clone: Its antigen is not known.

Study observations and caveats: TRBV06-family usage was enriched in top patient clones (8/27) versus controls (2/35). Patient CD4-sorted repertoires looked more clonal than healthy CD4+ repertoires, even without putative leukemic clones.

CDR1 and CDR2 from the germline V gene are LNHNV and YYDKDF (reference sequence). The CDR3 sequence is 14 residues long. V lost 0 bases and J 4 bases, leaving 7 bases between the germline ends. The TCR comes from a human donor in good health. The chain couples TRBV15 to TRBJ1-5; no clear D. Sequencing was done on a sample of CD4+ T cells from blood buffy coats. CDR3 DNA: TGTGCCACCAGCAGAGATCTTGGGAATCAGCCCCAGCATTTT. Translated: CATSRDLGNQPQHF.